This T cell receptor beta chain originates from a study of T cell responses to AZD1222 COVID-19 vaccine. About the research overall: Second-dose intervals near 4 or 12 weeks were combined.

A note on this clone: The target antigen is unknown.

Sequencing was performed with immunoSEQ multiplex PCR; in TCRdb, only in-frame clones are kept and a portion is missing. The table records about 160,000 clones, roughly 91% of them present only once. Study-wide results and caveats: The peak T cell response came first, and repertoires were sampled only after it. There were mostly white British donors and more females than males, and clonal diversity was possibly underestimated.

V dropped 4 bases and J dropped 1; count of bases not matched to a gene: 2. CDR1 is SGHVS and CDR2 is FNYEAQ in the germline V gene. The CDR3 runs 14 residues. The TCR comes from an adult in good health. The chain joins TRBV7-6 to TRBJ2-7, with 9 bases fitting TRBD1. The sequenced sample was peripheral blood, obtained on day 0 of AZD1222 vaccination. CDR3 region: CASSSQGASYEQYF. The CDR3 nucleotides read TGTGCCAGCAGCTCACAGGGGGCTTCCTACGAGCAGTACTTC.